The 29 T cell receptor beta chains below all came from one sample that was sequenced in a study of blood T cell repertoires in COVID-19. Clones were read by immunoSEQ multiplex PCR, and TCRdb kept only the in-frame ones, dropping some. The table has 300,000 to 350,000 clones, around 90% seen once. Sequencing used peripheral blood. The receptors stem from a woman in her 30s with COVID-19, enrolled during active disease.

The chain links TRBV2 to TRBJ2-7; TRBD2 matches 8 bases. CDR1 SNHLY and CDR2 FYNNEI come from the germline V gene. The trim removed 3 bases at V and 0 bases at J, leaving 10 bases unmatched. The CDR3 contains 17 residues. CDR3 nucleotide sequence: TGTGCCAGCAGTGAGCGGGGACTAGGGACGACCTCCTACGAGCAGTACTTC. It codes for CASSERGLGTTSYEQYF.

The CDR3 protein is CASSGARGSYQPQHF. The CDR3 region has the DNA TGTGCCAGCAGTGGGGCCAGGGGGTCGTATCAGCCCCAGCATTTT. This chain connects TRBV2 to TRBJ1-5; 7 bases map to TRBD1. Germline V gives CDR1 SNHLY, CDR2 FYNNEI. CDR3 length: 15 amino acids. V lost 4 bases, J lost 5 bases, and 8 bases stayed unmatched.

V and J are TRBV2 and TRBJ2-7; 8 bases agree with TRBD1. There are 16 residues in the CDR3. The V segment lost 6 bases and the J segment 0 bases; nucleotides outside the gene matches: 10. Germline V gene sequence: CDR1 SNHLY, CDR2 FYNNEI. CDR3 nucleotides: TGTGCCAGCAGAGGGACAGGAGTAAGGAGCTCCTACGAGCAGTACTTC. Its protein is CASRGTGVRSSYEQYF. Supplemented by reference TRBV2 and TRBJ2-7, the full variable domain reads EPEVTQTPSHQVTQMGQEVILRCVPISNHLYFYWYRQILGQKVEFLVSFYNNEISEKSEIFDDQFSVERPDGSNFTLKIRSTKLEDSAMYFCASRGTGVRSSYEQYFGPGTRLTVT.

The chain carries TRBV7-9 and TRBJ2-7; D unresolved. V lost 3 bases to trimming and J lost 2 bases, with 14 bases between them. The CDR3 has 15 amino acids. The germline CDR1 and CDR2 sequences are SEHNR and FQNEAQ (reference sequence). The CDR3 here is CASSLGSGGTYEQYF. The CDR3 DNA follows: TGTGCCAGCAGCTTGGGTTCCGGCGGTACCTACGAGCAGTACTTC.

The gene calls are TRBV7-9 and TRBJ2-1, with D tentatively TRBD2 (5 bases). Germline V gene data show CDR1 as SEHNR and CDR2 as FQNEAQ (reference sequence). Trimming took off 1 base at V and 4 bases at J, with 5 bases between the two ends. CDR3 size: 13 residues. The CDR3 loop is CASSLGTYNEQFF. In DNA, the CDR3 is TGTGCCAGCAGCTTAGGGACTTACAATGAGCAGTTCTTC.

J is TRBJ1-5 and V is TRBV2, with D possibly TRBD1 on 5 matching bases. V lost 4 bases to trimming and J lost 2 bases, with 9 bases between them. This CDR3 spans 14 amino acids. Per the germline V gene, CDR1 is SNHLY and CDR2 is FYNNEI. The CDR3 loop is CASSAQGGNQPQHF. The DNA of the CDR3 is TGTGCCAGCAGTGCTCAGGGTGGCAATCAGCCCCAGCATTTT.

The chain recombines TRBV18 with TRBJ1-1; D gene ambiguous. Germline lookup yields CDR1 KGHSH and CDR2 LQKENI. The CDR3 consists of 15 residues. Trimming shortened V by 5 bases and J by 5 bases, and 18 bases separated the two germline ends. In DNA, the CDR3 is TGTGCCAGCTCAAAGGAGGTAGGGCAAACAACTGAAGCTTTCTTT. It is translated as CASSKEVGQTTEAFF. Variable domain in full (rest from reference TRBV18 and TRBJ1-1): NAGVMQNPRHLVRRRGQEARLRCSPMKGHSHVYWYRQLPEEGLKFMVYLQKENIIDESGMPKERFSAEFPKEGPSILRIQQVVRGDSAAYFCASSKEVGQTTEAFFGQGTRLTVV.

This rearrangement joins TRBV9 to TRBJ2-3, with TRBD2 matching 8 bases. Germline V gene lookup returns CDR1 SGDLS and CDR2 YYNGEE. Germline trimming cut 0 bases from V and 1 base from J; bases unmatched to any gene: 4. CDR3 length equals 16 residues. The CDR3 region has the DNA TGTGCCAGCAGCGTAGGGACTAGCTTGGGCACAGATACGCAGTATTTT. Residues: CASSVGTSLGTDTQYF.

The genes are TRBV14 and TRBJ1-3; D unclear. Germline values: CDR1 SGHDN, CDR2 FVKESK. V was cut by 4 bases and J by 5 bases, with 18 bases left in between. The CDR3 spans 16 residues. This CDR3 reads CASSPRITTNRNTIYF. In DNA form, the CDR3 reads TGTGCCAGCAGCCCCAGGATCACGACTAATCGAAACACCATATATTTT.

The rearrangement links TRBV5-1 to TRBJ2-1; 13 bases are shared with TRBD2. J gave up 8 bases and V 3 bases, and 5 bases lay outside the gene matches. The germline V gene has CDR1 SGHRS and CDR2 YFSETQ. This CDR3 contains 15 residues. CDR3 in amino acids: CASSSGLAGAHEQFF. The DNA of the CDR3 is TGCGCCAGCAGCTCCGGACTAGCGGGAGCCCATGAGCAGTTCTTC. The whole variable domain, filled in from reference TRBV5-1 and TRBJ2-1, reads KAGVTQTPRYLIKTRGQQVTLSCSPISGHRSVSWYQQTPGQGLQFLFEYFSETQRNKGNFPGRFSGRQFSNSRSEMNVSTLELGDSALYLCASSSGLAGAHEQFFGPGTRLTVL.

About this clone itself: This same CDR3 is encoded by further DNA sequences in the sample. The chain is built from TRBV24-1 and TRBJ2-2; D may be TRBD2 (5 bases). CDR3 length: 16 amino acids. CDR1 and CDR2 (germline): KGHDR, SFDVKD. The germline V and J ends were trimmed by 1 base and 0 bases, with 8 bases remaining between them. The CDR3 is CATSDFSGSNTGELFF. CDR3 nucleotide sequence: TGTGCCACCAGTGATTTCAGCGGTTCGAACACCGGGGAGCTGTTTTTT.

The chain couples TRBV6-2 or TRBV6-3 to TRBJ2-2, with 16 bases fitting TRBD2. Germline trimming cut 5 bases from V and 0 bases from J; bases unmatched to any gene: 12. Per the germline V gene, CDR1 is MNHEY and CDR2 is SVGEGT. The CDR3 sequence is 21 residues long. The DNA for the CDR3 is TGTGCCAGCAGTCTTTACAGGGGACTAGCGGGAGGGCCGGCGAACACCGGGGAGCTGTTTTTT. It translates to CASSLYRGLAGGPANTGELFF.

This clone was seen a few times. The V gene is TRBV6-1, the J gene TRBJ2-7; D is perhaps TRBD1 (6 bases). V shed 2 bases and J shed 5 bases, with 16 bases lying between them. CDR1 and CDR2 from the germline V gene are MNHNS and SASEGT. There are 15 residues in the CDR3. Here the CDR3 reads CASSEYRTVLDEQYF. The CDR3 nucleotides are TGTGCCAGCAGTGAATACAGGACAGTCTTGGACGAGCAGTACTTC.

CDR3 residues: CAWTGRWNTEAFF. CDR3 DNA: TGTGCCTGGACGGGGAGGTGGAACACTGAAGCTTTCTTT. The genes are TRBV30 and TRBJ1-1, with D unresolved. This CDR3 comprises 13 residues. Germline lookup yields CDR1 GTSNPN and CDR2 SVGIG (reference sequence). The germline V and J ends were trimmed by 4 bases and 1 base, with 10 bases remaining between them.

In DNA form, the CDR3 reads TGTGCCAGCAGGGTGCAGGGAGGCGGAAACACCATATATTTT. This translates into CASRVQGGGNTIYF. The chain links TRBV6-5 to TRBJ1-3, with a weak D call TRBD1 (5 bases). Germline V CDR1 and CDR2: MNHEY, SVGAGI. Between the trimmed V and J ends, which lost 6 bases and 4 bases, there was a span of 13 bases. The CDR3 covers 14 residues.

This sequence joins TRBV3-1 (or the pseudogene TRBV3-2) and TRBJ2-7, with D perhaps matching TRBD1 (6 bases). This CDR3 has 12 residues. The V gene's germline CDR1 is LGHDT and CDR2 YNNKEL (reference sequence). Trimming removed 4 bases from V and 4 bases from J, with 8 bases in between. This CDR3 is CASSPGQYEQYF. The CDR3, as DNA: TGTGCCAGCAGCCCCGGACAGTACGAGCAGTACTTC.

As regards this clone: Other DNA sequences of this sample code for an identical CDR3. The V gene is TRBV12-3 or TRBV12-4, the J gene TRBJ2-7, with a possible D match to TRBD1 (5 bases). The CDR3 sequence is 13 residues long. V gave up 5 bases and J gave up 2 bases, with 10 bases separating them. The CDR3 loop reads CASSRDSTYEQYF. For the CDR3, the DNA is TGTGCCAGCAGTCGAGACAGTACCTACGAGCAGTACTTC.

The V and J genes are TRBV5-6 and TRBJ1-5, with D perhaps TRBD1 (5 bases). Germline CDR1 is SGHDT and CDR2 is YYEEEE. The CDR3 sequence is 13 residues long. Trimming pared 0 bases from V and 9 bases from J, leaving 10 bases between. CDR3 loop: CASSLAGQGPQHF. The DNA for the CDR3 is TGTGCCAGCAGCTTGGCAGGGCAGGGGCCCCAGCATTTT. The full variable domain, completed using reference TRBV5-6 and TRBJ1-5, is DAGVTQSPTHLIKTRGQQVTLRCSPKSGHDTVSWYQQALGQGPQFIFQYYEEEERQRGNFPDRFSGHQFPNYSSELNVNALLLGDSALYLCASSLAGQGPQHFGDGTRLSIL.

This clone was observed a few times. This rearrangement joins TRBV27 to TRBJ2-1, with 8 positions matching TRBD1. V was pared by 8 bases and J by 8 bases, with 17 bases of the junction left unmatched. This CDR3 is 16 amino acids long. Germline CDR1 and CDR2: MNHEY and SMNVEV (reference sequence). The CDR3 region has the DNA TGTGCCAGCCGAGGGTACCCCAGGGGGCGTGTACATGAGCAGTTCTTC. Residues: CASRGYPRGRVHEQFF.

V gene TRBV7-9 combines with J gene TRBJ1-2; possibly TRBD1 for D (6 bases). The CDR3 is made up of 13 amino acids. V was cut by 7 bases and J by 4 bases, with 13 bases left in between. Germline values: CDR1 SEHNR, CDR2 FQNEAQ (reference sequence). CDR3 region: CASTRDTLYGYTF. The CDR3 nucleotides read TGTGCCAGCACCCGGGACACCCTCTATGGCTACACCTTC.

This clone was counted only a few times. This chain links TRBV6-6 with TRBJ2-5; D ambiguous. The CDR3 extends over 13 amino acids. Germline V gene data show CDR1 as MNHNY and CDR2 as SVGAGI (reference sequence). V was cut by 2 bases and J by 4 bases, with 8 bases left in between. CDR3 loop: CASSYRPGETQYF. The CDR3 DNA follows: TGTGCCAGCAGTTACAGGCCGGGAGAGACCCAGTACTTC.

This chain links TRBV29-1 with TRBJ2-7, with TRBD1 identical over 7 bases. Unmatched junction bases numbered 7, after V lost 5 bases and J lost 0 bases. The length of the CDR3 is 14 residues. CDR1 and CDR2 (germline): SQVTM, ANQGSEA. CDR3 region: CSVQPGQSSYEQYF. DNA for the CDR3: TGCAGCGTTCAACCGGGACAGAGCTCCTACGAGCAGTACTTC.

The chain combines TRBV6-6 with TRBJ2-7; no clear D gene. Between the trimmed V and J ends, which lost 2 bases and 0 bases, there was a span of 5 bases. In germline, CDR1 is MNHNY, CDR2 SVGAGI (reference sequence). CDR3 length: 13 residues. The CDR3 is CASSYDFSYEQYF. The CDR3 DNA is TGTGCCAGCAGTTACGACTTCTCCTACGAGCAGTACTTC.

This clone has a single count. CDR3 nucleotide sequence: TGTGCCAGCATCACCACAGGGGGTCTCACCGGGGAGCTGTTTTTT. Amino acids: CASITTGGLTGELFF. The rearrangement joins TRBV28 to TRBJ2-2; 8 positions agree with TRBD1. Germline V lookup: CDR1 MDHEN, CDR2 SYDVKM. With V trimmed by 7 bases and J by 4 bases, 8 bases remained unmatched. The CDR3 is made up of 15 amino acids.

V is TRBV24-1 and J is TRBJ1-2; the match to TRBD1 covers 7 bases. The CDR3 is made up of 16 amino acids. After removal of 6 bases from V and 6 bases from J, the junction contained 15 bases not matched to a gene. CDR1 KGHDR and CDR2 SFDVKD come from the germline V gene. The CDR3 sequence is CATSPQMKGGPNGYTF. CDR3 bases: TGTGCCACCAGTCCTCAGATGAAAGGGGGCCCAAATGGCTACACCTTC.

The chain has TRBV30 and TRBJ1-1; D is ambiguous. The V end lost 0 bases, the J end lost 8 bases, and 7 bases lay between the germline ends. The CDR3 is 11 amino acids. CDR1 is GTSNPN, CDR2 SVGIG, per germline (reference sequence). The chain's CDR3 is CAWSVAREAFF. Written as DNA, the CDR3 is TGTGCCTGGAGTGTAGCAAGAGAAGCTTTCTTT.

This chain connects TRBV28 to TRBJ2-1; TRBD1 matches 7 bases. Germline V gene lookup returns CDR1 MDHEN and CDR2 SYDVKM. The CDR3 length is 15 residues. V lost 7 bases, J lost 1 base, and 7 bases stayed unmatched. DNA for the CDR3: TGTGCCAGCAACAGACGGGACAGTTCCTACAATGAGCAGTTCTTC. Translation: CASNRRDSSYNEQFF. Based on the CDR3 plus reference TRBV28 and TRBJ2-1, the full variable domain is DVKVTQSSRYLVKRTGEKVFLECVQDMDHENMFWYRQDPGLGLRLIYFSYDVKMKEKGDIPEGYSVSREKKERFSLILESASTNQTSMYLCASNRRDSSYNEQFFGPGTRLTVL.

The chain combines TRBV19 with TRBJ2-7; tentative D call: TRBD2 (5 bases). V was trimmed by 3 bases and J by 4 bases, leaving 13 bases between them. The length of the CDR3 is 14 residues. From germline, CDR1 is LNHDA and CDR2 SQIVND (reference sequence). In DNA, the CDR3 is TGTGCCAGTAGTATGGACTCCCAACTTTACGAGCAGTACTTC. Translating gives CASSMDSQLYEQYF.

This clone was picked up a small number of times. The chain uses TRBV5-6 and TRBJ2-5; a possible D gene is TRBD1 (6 bases). Germline V gene data show CDR1 as SGHDT and CDR2 as YYEEEE. The V end lost 0 bases, the J end lost 1 base, and 13 bases lay between the germline ends. This CDR3 has 16 amino acids. The DNA of the CDR3 is TGTGCCAGCAGCTTGGGCACAGGGACCGCCCAAGAGACCCAGTACTTC. The encoded protein is CASSLGTGTAQETQYF.